This section outlines one TCR beta chain sequence together with its context. No antigen is known for it. The method was immunoSEQ multiplex PCR; TCRdb's version includes in-frame clones alone and lacks a portion of them. The sample has millions of clones, roughly 94% seen once. These data come from a study of shared clonotypes between healthy human individuals. About the research overall: Per-donor plates numbered three CD4 naive, three CD4 memory, two CD8 naive and one CD8 memory.

J gave up 2 bases and V 4 bases, and 12 bases lay outside the gene matches. The CDR3 consists of 18 residues. Germline assignment: CDR1 SGDLS and CDR2 YYNGEE. Donors, without exception, were Caucasian adults residing in Nashville, Tennessee. Study-wide results and limits: A reduction in generation probabilities was seen for non-shared clonotypes relative to those shared by all four donors. Represented diversity (both genetic and exposure-history) was limited by the small number of donors.

This TCR was sampled from a man aged 18 to 29 in good health. The chain joins TRBV9 to TRBJ2-3; 11 nucleotides line up with TRBD2. Sequenced input: naive CD4+ T cells sorted from blood. Subset specified: CD45RA+ positively selected. The CDR3 DNA is TGTGCCAGCAGCTCTAGGTCCGGGACTAGCGGATTCACAGATACGCAGTATTTT. Translated, it gives CASSSRSGTSGFTDTQYF.